This T cell receptor (beta chain) was documented in a study of blood T cell repertoires in COVID-19. Trimming pared 4 bases from V and 2 bases from J, leaving 15 bases between. The germline V gene encodes CDR1 MDHEN and CDR2 SYDVKM. The CDR3 spans 15 residues. Authors' data handling: Amplification of reference gene primers provided the estimated nucleated cell counts. Sequencing used immunoSEQ multiplex PCR; TCRdb keeps in-frame clones, though not all of them. V and J calls and clone size are copied from that table; D and trimming were computed from the DNA. The profile shows 150,000 to 200,000 clones, 70% to 90% of them singletons.

The sequence was obtained from a woman of 80 years or more in a cohort sampled during active or convalescent COVID-19. Sequenced sample: peripheral blood. The rearrangement links TRBV28 to TRBJ2-7; D might be TRBD1 (6 bases). CDR3 sequence reads: CASSYRVFRPYEQYV. Written as DNA, the CDR3 is TGTGCCAGCAGTTACAGGGTCTTTCGGCCCTACGAGCAGTACGTC.